This TCR beta chain was observed in a study of T cell responses to AZD1222 COVID-19 vaccine. The data were produced by immunoSEQ multiplex PCR, yet TCRdb's version contains in-frame clones alone and is incomplete. This table has under 150,000 clones, around 90% appearing once. This clone showed up just once. The antigen remains unidentified. The CDR3 covers 13 residues. V lost 7 bases and J 6 bases, leaving 12 bases between the germline ends. General observations from the study: Regions 160-218 and 743-854 held dominance among vaccine-associated CD4 TCRs, which spanned spike. White British donors predominated, females outnumbered males, and clonal diversity was possibly underestimated.

This chain uses TRBV12-3 or TRBV12-4 with TRBJ2-2; D tentatively fits TRBD1 or TRBD2 (5 bases each). The sample here was peripheral blood, taken on day 0 of AZD1222 vaccination. The TCR sequence derives from an adult in good health. The DNA of the CDR3 is TGTGCCAGCACCCCATTGGGGGCCGGGGAGCTGTTTTTT. It yields the protein CASTPLGAGELFF.